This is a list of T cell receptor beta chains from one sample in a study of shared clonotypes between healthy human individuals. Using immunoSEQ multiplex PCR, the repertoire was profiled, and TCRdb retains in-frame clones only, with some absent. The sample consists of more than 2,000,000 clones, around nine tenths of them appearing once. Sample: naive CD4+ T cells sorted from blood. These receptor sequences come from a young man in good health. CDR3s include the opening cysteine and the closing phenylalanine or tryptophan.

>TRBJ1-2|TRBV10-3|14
CAISGQGRNYGYTF
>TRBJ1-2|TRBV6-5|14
CASSYSSWPNGYTF
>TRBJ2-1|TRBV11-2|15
CASSLTAGGWDEQFF
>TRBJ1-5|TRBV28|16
CASSLVRNLRNQPQHF
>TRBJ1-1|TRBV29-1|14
CSAFGQTLNTEAFF
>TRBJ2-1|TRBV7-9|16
CASSDRFGFGYNEQFF
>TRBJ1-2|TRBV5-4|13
CASSFGHNYGYTF
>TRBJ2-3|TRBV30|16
CAWSAWETANTDTQYF
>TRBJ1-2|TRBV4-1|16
CASSQGVTDSNYGYTF
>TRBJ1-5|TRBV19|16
CASSPGTGYSNQPQHF
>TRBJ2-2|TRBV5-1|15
CASSLALAGAGELFF
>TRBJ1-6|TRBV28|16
CASRPPGRTGNSPLHF
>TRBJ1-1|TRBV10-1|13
CASSDGALTEAFF
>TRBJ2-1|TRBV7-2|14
CASSRLAGGNEQFF
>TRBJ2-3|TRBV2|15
CASSERDLTADTQYF
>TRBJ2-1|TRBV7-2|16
CASSLVPRGSYNEQFF